These T cell receptor beta chains were read from a single sample in a study of shared clonotypes between healthy human individuals. Data came from immunoSEQ multiplex PCR; TCRdb stores just in-frame clones and leaves some out. Found here are some 450,000 clones, 75% to 80% of them singletons; the top ten hold about 11%. Sequencing was done on a sample of PBMCs. All receptors come from a woman between 40 and 55 years old in good health. Some clones in this sample may be carry-over from other donors' samples. CDR3s include the opening cysteine and the closing phenylalanine or tryptophan. The D gene is left open where the match is weak. Clone size is given for some rows only: seen once, a few or many times, or a class if the clone is expanded.

v_call: TRBV10-3
clone_size: -
d_call: TRBD1
j_call: TRBJ2-7
cdr3_length: 14
cdr3_nt: TGTGCCATCAGTGCGGGGGACAGGGCTCCCGAGCAGTACTTC
cdr3_aa: CAISAGDRAPEQYF

v_call: TRBV6-5
clone_size: -
d_call: -
j_call: TRBJ1-1
cdr3_length: 14
cdr3_nt: TGTGCCAGCAGTTACAGAAAGGTGAGCACTGAAGCTTTCTTT
cdr3_aa: CASSYRKVSTEAFF

v_call: TRBV5-4
clone_size: -
d_call: TRBD1
j_call: TRBJ1-1
cdr3_length: 13
cdr3_nt: TGTGCCAGCAGCTCGGACAGGGTCACTGAAGCTTTCTTT
cdr3_aa: CASSSDRVTEAFF

v_call: TRBV19
clone_size: -
d_call: TRBD2
j_call: TRBJ2-3
cdr3_length: 16
cdr3_nt: TGTGCCAGTAGTATAAGTAGCGGGAGTCCCACAGATACGCAATATTTT
cdr3_aa: CASSISSGSPTDTQYF

v_call: TRBV9
clone_size: -
d_call: -
j_call: TRBJ1-1
cdr3_length: 15
cdr3_nt: TGTGCCAGCAGCGCCTATCCGACCAGGGACACTGAAGCTTTCTTT
cdr3_aa: CASSAYPTRDTEAFF

v_call: TRBV7-9
clone_size: -
d_call: -
j_call: TRBJ2-7
cdr3_length: 15
cdr3_nt: TGTGCCAGCAGCTTAGGACAGGTCCTCTCCTACGAGCAGTACTTC
cdr3_aa: CASSLGQVLSYEQYF

v_call: TRBV2
clone_size: -
d_call: TRBD2
j_call: TRBJ2-1
cdr3_length: 14
cdr3_nt: TGTGCCAGCAGTGAAAGGAGCGGGAGGGGTGAGCAGTTCTTC
cdr3_aa: CASSERSGRGEQFF

v_call: TRBV2
clone_size: -
d_call: -
j_call: TRBJ1-5
cdr3_length: 14
cdr3_nt: TGTGCCAGCAGAGGCTGGGGCGCGGGGCAGCCCCAGCATTTT
cdr3_aa: CASRGWGAGQPQHF

v_call: TRBV30
clone_size: -
d_call: TRBD2
j_call: TRBJ2-1
cdr3_length: 14
cdr3_nt: TGTGCCTGGTCCGGACTAGGTATAGGAAATGAGCAGTTCTTC
cdr3_aa: CAWSGLGIGNEQFF

v_call: TRBV19
clone_size: -
d_call: TRBD1
j_call: TRBJ1-2
cdr3_length: 15
cdr3_nt: TGTGCCAGTAGCAAGGGACAGGGGTCAAACTATGGCTACACCTTC
cdr3_aa: CASSKGQGSNYGYTF

v_call: TRBV6-6
clone_size: -
d_call: TRBD2
j_call: TRBJ2-2
cdr3_length: 15
cdr3_nt: TGTGCCAGCAGCCGGACTAGCGGGACAGCCGGGGAGCTGTTTTTT
cdr3_aa: CASSRTSGTAGELFF

v_call: TRBV5-1
clone_size: -
d_call: -
j_call: TRBJ2-2
cdr3_length: 13
cdr3_nt: TGCGCCAGCAGCCGGGTCGGCACCGGGGAGCTGTTTTTT
cdr3_aa: CASSRVGTGELFF

v_call: TRBV30
clone_size: -
d_call: -
j_call: TRBJ1-2
cdr3_length: 13
cdr3_nt: TGTGCCTGGAGTGTTCAAGCCACGGGTGGCTACACCTTC
cdr3_aa: CAWSVQATGGYTF

v_call: TRBV4-2
clone_size: -
d_call: -
j_call: TRBJ2-2
cdr3_length: 16
cdr3_nt: TGTGCCAGCAGCCAAGATTGGGCAGGGGGGGCCGGGGAGCTGTTTTTT
cdr3_aa: CASSQDWAGGAGELFF

v_call: TRBV6-5
clone_size: -
d_call: -
j_call: TRBJ1-3
cdr3_length: 15
cdr3_nt: TGTGCCAGCAGTGGCAGGGGAGAGAATGGAAACACCATATATTTT
cdr3_aa: CASSGRGENGNTIYF

v_call: TRBV7-9
clone_size: few
d_call: -
j_call: TRBJ1-2
cdr3_length: 12
cdr3_nt: TGTGCCAGCAGCTGGGACGAGGGTGGCTACGCCTTC
cdr3_aa: CASSWDEGGYAF

v_call: TRBV5-1
clone_size: once
d_call: -
j_call: TRBJ2-1
cdr3_length: 15
cdr3_nt: TGCGCCAGCAGCTTACCTAGTCCCTCCTACAATGAGCAGTTCTTC
cdr3_aa: CASSLPSPSYNEQFF

v_call: TRBV7-8
clone_size: -
d_call: -
j_call: TRBJ1-1
cdr3_length: 16
cdr3_nt: TGTGCCAGCAGCTTAGGGCTGGGGGTGATGAACACTGAAGCTTTCTTT
cdr3_aa: CASSLGLGVMNTEAFF

v_call: TRBV27
clone_size: -
d_call: -
j_call: TRBJ2-7
cdr3_length: 14
cdr3_nt: TGTGCCAGCAGTTTAAGGTCAGGGCTGGGGGAGCAGTACTTC
cdr3_aa: CASSLRSGLGEQYF

v_call: TRBV9
clone_size: many
d_call: TRBD1
j_call: TRBJ1-2
cdr3_length: 17
cdr3_nt: TGTGCCAGCAGCCTGAGACAGGGCCCCGATTCTTTATATGGCTACACCTTC
cdr3_aa: CASSLRQGPDSLYGYTF

v_call: TRBV15
clone_size: -
d_call: TRBD1
j_call: TRBJ1-2
cdr3_length: 14
cdr3_nt: TGTGCCACCAGCAGGACAGGGGGGGGCTATGGCTACACCTTC
cdr3_aa: CATSRTGGGYGYTF

v_call: TRBV7-3
clone_size: many
d_call: -
j_call: TRBJ2-2
cdr3_length: 15
cdr3_nt: TGTGCCAGCAGCTTATCAGGCGGCCCTGGCGGGGAGCTGTTTTTT
cdr3_aa: CASSLSGGPGGELFF

v_call: TRBV7-8
clone_size: -
d_call: -
j_call: TRBJ2-5
cdr3_length: 15
cdr3_nt: TGTGCCAGCAGCTTATTTGCGGGACTCCAAGAGACCCAGTACTTC
cdr3_aa: CASSLFAGLQETQYF

v_call: TRBV30
clone_size: once
d_call: TRBD1
j_call: TRBJ1-2
cdr3_length: 16
cdr3_nt: TGTGCCTGGAGTGTACGAAGGCAGGGGGCTGTCTATGGCTACACCTTC
cdr3_aa: CAWSVRRQGAVYGYTF

v_call: TRBV30
clone_size: -
d_call: TRBD2
j_call: TRBJ2-1
cdr3_length: 14
cdr3_nt: TGTGCCTGGATGGGGACTAGCGTCTACAATGAGCAGTTCTTC
cdr3_aa: CAWMGTSVYNEQFF

v_call: TRBV7-6
clone_size: -
d_call: TRBD1
j_call: TRBJ2-1
cdr3_length: 14
cdr3_nt: TGTGCCAGCAGCTTCGGGACAGCCAACAATGAGCAGTTCTTC
cdr3_aa: CASSFGTANNEQFF

v_call: TRBV4-2
clone_size: -
d_call: TRBD2
j_call: TRBJ2-7
cdr3_length: 18
cdr3_nt: TGTGCCAGCAGCCAACTCTATGCCCCGGGACTAGCGGGCTACGAGCAGTACTTC
cdr3_aa: CASSQLYAPGLAGYEQYF

v_call: TRBV7-6
clone_size: -
d_call: TRBD2
j_call: TRBJ2-1
cdr3_length: 17
cdr3_nt: TGTGCCAGCAGCTCCGCGGGACTAGCGTCCGGAGACAATGAGCAGTTCTTC
cdr3_aa: CASSSAGLASGDNEQFF

v_call: TRBV5-1
clone_size: -
d_call: -
j_call: TRBJ2-5
cdr3_length: 15
cdr3_nt: TGCGCCAGCAGTCGTCTCAGGTGGGGGCAAGAGACCCAGTACTTC
cdr3_aa: CASSRLRWGQETQYF

v_call: TRBV7-3
clone_size: -
d_call: -
j_call: TRBJ2-3
cdr3_length: 12
cdr3_nt: TGTGCCAGCAGCTTCACCCCGGATACGCAGTATTTT
cdr3_aa: CASSFTPDTQYF

v_call: TRBV6-1
clone_size: few
d_call: TRBD2
j_call: TRBJ2-1
cdr3_length: 20
cdr3_nt: TGTGCCAGCAGTGAAGTAGCCTTGGGTAGCGGGAGATTAGGGCGCAATGAGCAGTTCTTC
cdr3_aa: CASSEVALGSGRLGRNEQFF

v_call: TRBV28
clone_size: -
d_call: -
j_call: TRBJ1-2
cdr3_length: 14
cdr3_nt: TGTGCCAGCAGTTTACGCGCAGAAAACTATGGCTACACCTTC
cdr3_aa: CASSLRAENYGYTF

v_call: TRBV23-1
clone_size: -
d_call: -
j_call: TRBJ2-3
cdr3_length: 17
cdr3_nt: TGCGCCAGCAGTCAATCGGGACGGGAGAAGGGGCCAGATACGCAGTATTTT
cdr3_aa: CASSQSGREKGPDTQYF

v_call: TRBV6-5
clone_size: -
d_call: TRBD2
j_call: TRBJ2-3
cdr3_length: 15
cdr3_nt: TGTGCCAGCAGTTACCACGGGAGGGCTGGAGATACGCAGTATTTT
cdr3_aa: CASSYHGRAGDTQYF

v_call: TRBV4-3
clone_size: once
d_call: TRBD1
j_call: TRBJ1-5
cdr3_length: 18
cdr3_nt: TGCGCCAGCAGCCAAGATCCGGGACAGGGGAGGGTTAATCAGCCCCAGCATTTT
cdr3_aa: CASSQDPGQGRVNQPQHF

v_call: TRBV6-1
clone_size: -
d_call: TRBD2
j_call: TRBJ2-3
cdr3_length: 15
cdr3_nt: TGTGCCAGCAGTGAGGTAGCGGGAGAGACAGATACGCAGTATTTT
cdr3_aa: CASSEVAGETDTQYF

v_call: TRBV9
clone_size: -
d_call: -
j_call: TRBJ2-2
cdr3_length: 17
cdr3_nt: TGTGCCAGCAGCGTAGCGGGTGACACCGGGTACACCGGGGAGCTGTTTTTT
cdr3_aa: CASSVAGDTGYTGELFF

v_call: TRBV7-7
clone_size: once
d_call: -
j_call: TRBJ2-5
cdr3_length: 15
cdr3_nt: TGTGCTAGCAGTCCAGGACGGACCCTTCAAGAGACCCAGTACTTC
cdr3_aa: CASSPGRTLQETQYF

v_call: TRBV7-9
clone_size: -
d_call: TRBD1
j_call: TRBJ1-1
cdr3_length: 13
cdr3_nt: TGTGCCAGCAGCTTAGACGTGGACAGGAAAGCTTTCTTT
cdr3_aa: CASSLDVDRKAFF

v_call: TRBV5-4
clone_size: -
d_call: TRBD2
j_call: TRBJ2-1
cdr3_length: 16
cdr3_nt: TGTGCCAGCAGCATTTATGCTAGCGGGCGAGGGGATGAGCAGTTCTTC
cdr3_aa: CASSIYASGRGDEQFF

v_call: TRBV18
clone_size: -
d_call: TRBD1
j_call: TRBJ1-1
cdr3_length: 14
cdr3_nt: TGTGCCAGCTCACCAGGGACAGAGAACACTGAAGCTTTCTTT
cdr3_aa: CASSPGTENTEAFF

v_call: TRBV6-5
clone_size: -
d_call: -
j_call: TRBJ1-1
cdr3_length: 13
cdr3_nt: TGTGCCAGCAAGAGGGGGACGAACACTGAAGCTTTCTTT
cdr3_aa: CASKRGTNTEAFF

v_call: TRBV7-9
clone_size: -
d_call: TRBD1
j_call: TRBJ2-7
cdr3_length: 13
cdr3_nt: TGTGCCAGCAGCCTAGGTGAAGACAGGGGGCAGTACTTC
cdr3_aa: CASSLGEDRGQYF

v_call: TRBV10-3
clone_size: -
d_call: -
j_call: TRBJ1-1
cdr3_length: 11
cdr3_nt: TGTGCCATCAGTGGGAACGAGCAAGCTTTCTTT
cdr3_aa: CAISGNEQAFF

v_call: TRBV29-1
clone_size: -
d_call: -
j_call: TRBJ1-2
cdr3_length: 13
cdr3_nt: TGCAGCGTTGAAATCAGGCCAAAGTCAGGCTACACCTTC
cdr3_aa: CSVEIRPKSGYTF

v_call: TRBV28
clone_size: -
d_call: -
j_call: TRBJ1-5
cdr3_length: 13
cdr3_nt: TGTGCCAGCAGTCCGACATGGGGCAAGCCCCAGCATTTT
cdr3_aa: CASSPTWGKPQHF

v_call: TRBV5-1
clone_size: once
d_call: -
j_call: TRBJ1-1
cdr3_length: 15
cdr3_nt: TGCGCCAGCACCCTCACAGGTGGTGGGAACACTGAAGCTTTCTTT
cdr3_aa: CASTLTGGGNTEAFF

v_call: TRBV9
clone_size: -
d_call: TRBD1
j_call: TRBJ2-5
cdr3_length: 14
cdr3_nt: TGTGCCAGCAGCGCCGGGGACAGCAAAGAGACCCAGTACTTC
cdr3_aa: CASSAGDSKETQYF

v_call: TRBV7-6
clone_size: -
d_call: -
j_call: TRBJ2-1
cdr3_length: 13
cdr3_nt: TGTGCCAGCAGCTTATCCGGGGGCAATGAGCAGTTCTTC
cdr3_aa: CASSLSGGNEQFF

v_call: TRBV18
clone_size: many
d_call: -
j_call: TRBJ1-2
cdr3_length: 14
cdr3_nt: TGTGCCAGCTCACCACAGCCGGCTAACTATGGCTACACCTTC
cdr3_aa: CASSPQPANYGYTF

v_call: TRBV27
clone_size: -
d_call: -
j_call: TRBJ2-3
cdr3_length: 15
cdr3_nt: TGTGCCAGCAGTTTAGGCGGGCCTAGCACAGATACGCAGTATTTT
cdr3_aa: CASSLGGPSTDTQYF

v_call: TRBV2
clone_size: once
d_call: TRBD2
j_call: TRBJ2-7
cdr3_length: 16
cdr3_nt: TGTGCCAGCAGTGGGGCGGGACTAGCGGCCTTCTACGAGCAGTACTTC
cdr3_aa: CASSGAGLAAFYEQYF

v_call: TRBV18
clone_size: -
d_call: TRBD2
j_call: TRBJ2-5
cdr3_length: 16
cdr3_nt: TGTGCCAGCTCATCAATAATAGCGGGCCTCGGAGAGACCCAGTACTTC
cdr3_aa: CASSSIIAGLGETQYF

v_call: TRBV27
clone_size: once
d_call: TRBD1
j_call: TRBJ2-7
cdr3_length: 14
cdr3_nt: TGTGCCAGCAGTTTAGACAGGGGATTTGGCGAGCAGTACTTC
cdr3_aa: CASSLDRGFGEQYF

v_call: TRBV6-5
clone_size: -
d_call: TRBD1
j_call: TRBJ2-1
cdr3_length: 15
cdr3_nt: TGTGCCAGCAGTTACTTGGGACAGGGCAACAATGAGCAGTTCTTC
cdr3_aa: CASSYLGQGNNEQFF

v_call: TRBV12-2
clone_size: -
d_call: -
j_call: TRBJ2-2
cdr3_length: 15
cdr3_nt: TGTGCACCCGATATCCGGCTTACGAACACCGGGGAGCTGTTTTTT
cdr3_aa: CAPDIRLTNTGELFF